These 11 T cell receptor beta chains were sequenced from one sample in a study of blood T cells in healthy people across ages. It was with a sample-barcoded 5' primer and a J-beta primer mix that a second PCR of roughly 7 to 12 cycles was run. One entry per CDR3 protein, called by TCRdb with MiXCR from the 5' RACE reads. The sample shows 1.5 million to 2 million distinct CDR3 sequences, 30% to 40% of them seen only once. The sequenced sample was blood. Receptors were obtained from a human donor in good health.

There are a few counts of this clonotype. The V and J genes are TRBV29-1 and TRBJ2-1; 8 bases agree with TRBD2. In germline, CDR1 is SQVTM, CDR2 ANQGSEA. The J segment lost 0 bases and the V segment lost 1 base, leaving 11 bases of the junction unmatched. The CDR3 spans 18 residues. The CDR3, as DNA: TGCAGCGTTGAAGGCCTGCTCGGGGGGGCGGACTCCTACAATGAGCAGTTCTTC. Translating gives CSVEGLLGGADSYNEQFF.

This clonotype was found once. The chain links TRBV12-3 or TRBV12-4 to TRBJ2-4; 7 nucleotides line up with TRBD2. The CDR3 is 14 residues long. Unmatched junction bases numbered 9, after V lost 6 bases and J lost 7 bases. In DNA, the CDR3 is TGTGCCAGCAGGGGACGGGGGGTAATCAACATTCAGTACTTC. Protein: CASRGRGVINIQYF.

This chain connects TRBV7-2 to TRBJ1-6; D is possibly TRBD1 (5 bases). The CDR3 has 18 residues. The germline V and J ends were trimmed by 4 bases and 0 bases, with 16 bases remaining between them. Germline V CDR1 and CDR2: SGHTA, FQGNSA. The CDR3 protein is CASSSPKGSRSYNSPLHF. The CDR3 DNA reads TGTGCCAGCAGCTCCCCGAAGGGGTCCCGCTCCTATAATTCACCCCTCCACTTT.

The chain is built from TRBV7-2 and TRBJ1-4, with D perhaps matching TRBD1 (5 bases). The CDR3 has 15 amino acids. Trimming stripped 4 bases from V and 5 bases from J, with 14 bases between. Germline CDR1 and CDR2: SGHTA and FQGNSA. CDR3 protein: CASSSWTGRNEKLFF. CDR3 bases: TGTGCCAGCAGCTCTTGGACGGGACGAAATGAAAAACTGTTTTTT.

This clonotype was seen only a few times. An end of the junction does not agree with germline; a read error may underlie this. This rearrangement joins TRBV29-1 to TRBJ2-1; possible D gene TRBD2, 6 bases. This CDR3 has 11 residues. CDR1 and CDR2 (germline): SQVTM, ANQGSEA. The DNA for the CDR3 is TGCAGCGTTACGGACTACCGCGAGCGGTTCTTC. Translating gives CSVTDYRERFF.

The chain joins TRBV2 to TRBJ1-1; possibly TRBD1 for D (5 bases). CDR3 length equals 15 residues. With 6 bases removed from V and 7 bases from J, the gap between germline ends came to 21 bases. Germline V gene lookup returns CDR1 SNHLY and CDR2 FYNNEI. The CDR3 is CASRGEQVGNVEAFF. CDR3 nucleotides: TGTGCCAGCAGGGGCGAACAGGTTGGGAACGTTGAAGCTTTCTTT.

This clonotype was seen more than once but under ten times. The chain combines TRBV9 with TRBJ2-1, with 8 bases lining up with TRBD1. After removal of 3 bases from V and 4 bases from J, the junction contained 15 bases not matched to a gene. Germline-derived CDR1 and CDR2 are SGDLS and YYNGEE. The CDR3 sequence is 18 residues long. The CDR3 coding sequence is TGTGCCAGCAGCGCCTCCCACGGCGGACAGGGCCGATACAATGAGCAGTTCTTC. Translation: CASSASHGGQGRYNEQFF.

CDR3 nucleotide sequence: TGTGCCACCTGGGCTAGGGGAATGAGCTCCTACGAGCAGTACTTC. This translates into CATWARGMSSYEQYF. The J gene is TRBJ2-7, the V gene TRBV10-3, with D possibly TRBD1 on 5 matching bases. The CDR3 has 15 amino acids. Germline CDR1 ENHRY, CDR2 SYGVKD. V was shortened by 10 bases and J by 0 bases, with 19 bases between the two germline ends.

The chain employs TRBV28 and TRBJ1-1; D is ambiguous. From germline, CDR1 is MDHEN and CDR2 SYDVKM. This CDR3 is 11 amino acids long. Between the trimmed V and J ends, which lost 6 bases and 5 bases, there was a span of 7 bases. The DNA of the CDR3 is TGTGCCAGCAGGTCCTCTACTGAAGCTTTCTTT. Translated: CASRSSTEAFF.

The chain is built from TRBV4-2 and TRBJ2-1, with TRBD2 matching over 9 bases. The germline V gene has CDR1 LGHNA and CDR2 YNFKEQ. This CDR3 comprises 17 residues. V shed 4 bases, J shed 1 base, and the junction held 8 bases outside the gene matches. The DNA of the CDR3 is TGTGCCAGCAGCCCCGGGGGGAGCGGGGGGTCCTACAATGAGCAGTTCTTC. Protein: CASSPGGSGGSYNEQFF.

CDR3 sequence: CASSLLGADNEQFF. In nucleotides, the CDR3 is TGTGCCAGCAGTTTATTAGGGGCTGACAATGAGCAGTTCTTC. The V call is TRBV12-3 or TRBV12-4, the J call TRBJ2-1; TRBD1 might be the D (5 bases). V lost 2 bases and J lost 5, with 10 bases in between. CDR3 length equals 14 residues.